The following is a T cell receptor beta chain sequence with its context. The target antigen is unknown. The data stem from a study of PD-1 blockade in classical Hodgkin lymphoma. Libraries were prepared by immunoSEQ multiplex PCR; TCRdb keeps only in-frame clonotypes and omits some of them. Of some 4,500 clones listed, over 55% are singletons. This CDR3 comprises 15 residues. Per germline, CDR1 MNHNY and CDR2 SVGAGI (reference sequence). Trimming took off 2 bases at V and 10 bases at J, with 15 bases between the two ends. Study-level findings and limits: Nivolumab starters within 1 year of ASCT were excluded.

Time point denoted: cycle 4 day 1 (C4D1), after less than 7 weeks of nivolumab. Autologous stem cell transplantation was followed by relapse in every patient, and brentuximab vedotin exposure varied. This receptor was taken from a human donor with classical Hodgkin lymphoma. This specimen was peripheral blood mononuclear cells (PBMCs), taken before the fourth cycle of nivolumab. V and J are TRBV6-6 and TRBJ1-6, with D tentatively TRBD1 (6 bases). DNA of the CDR3: TGTGCCAGCAGTTACCCACCCAGGGGCGGCTCACCCCTCCACTTT. Translating gives CASSYPPRGGSPLHF.